The following is a TCR beta chain sequence with its context. The source of the sample is a study of sequential checkpoint blockade in melanoma. The CDR3 loop spans 15 amino acids. The V segment lost 0 bases and the J segment 4 bases; nucleotides outside the gene matches: 2. CDR1 SGDLS and CDR2 YYNGEE come from the germline V gene. The repertoire was sequenced with immunoSEQ multiplex PCR; TCRdb's copy has only in-frame clones and lacks some. This sample yields around 40,000 clones, of which roughly 89% are seen a single time; more than 10% belongs to the top ten. Treatment of the sample: randomized to nivolumab then ipilimumab (arm A) or the reverse (arm B). No patient had prior DNA-damaging chemotherapy. Sorted cells were live CD3+CD8+, lacking CD19 and CD56, from PBMCs.

The gene calls are TRBV9 and TRBJ2-1; 9 bases align to TRBD2. The input for sequencing was CD8+ T cells sorted from blood (inferred from file names), taken from a patient given nivolumab and ipilimumab in sequence. This TCR was sampled from a human donor with melanoma. The CDR3 region is CASSVATSGYNEQFF. As DNA, the CDR3 is TGTGCCAGCAGCGTAGCGACTAGCGGTTACAATGAGCAGTTCTTC.